This TCR beta chain originates from a study of blood T cell repertoires in COVID-19. CDR3 size: 15 residues. Trimming at V came to 4 bases and at J to 0 bases, leaving 3 bases not matched to a gene. Germline V gene data show CDR1 as SGHRS and CDR2 as YFSETQ. The assay was immunoSEQ multiplex PCR, and TCRdb's table has in-frame clones only and misses some. The repertoire holds around 250,000 clones, around 85% seen once, with around 2% in the top ten. The V call is TRBV5-1, the J call TRBJ2-7, with TRBD2 matching over 11 bases. Material: PBMCs or T cells enriched from blood (not recorded which). This sequence originates from a woman aged 45-65 years who had recovered from COVID-19. The CDR3 loop is CASSGGTSGSYEQYF. DNA of the CDR3: TGCGCCAGCAGCGGAGGGACTAGCGGCTCCTACGAGCAGTACTTC.